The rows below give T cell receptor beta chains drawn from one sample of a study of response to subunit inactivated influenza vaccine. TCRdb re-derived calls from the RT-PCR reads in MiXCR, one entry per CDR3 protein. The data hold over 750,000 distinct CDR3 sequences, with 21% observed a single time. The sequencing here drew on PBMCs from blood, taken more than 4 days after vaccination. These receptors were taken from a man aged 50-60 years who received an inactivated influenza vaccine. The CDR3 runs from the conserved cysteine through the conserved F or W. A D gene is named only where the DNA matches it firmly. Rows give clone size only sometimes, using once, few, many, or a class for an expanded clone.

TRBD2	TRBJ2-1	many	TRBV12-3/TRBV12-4	TGTGCAGTGACTGCCGGGACTAGCGGGAGAGGCTCCTACAATGAGCAGTTCTTC	CAVTAGTSGRGSYNEQFF
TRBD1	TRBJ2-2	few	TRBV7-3	TGTGCCAGCAGTCCGGGGACAGGGCTGCCCGGGGAGCTGTTTTTT	CASSPGTGLPGELFF
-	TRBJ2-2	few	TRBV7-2	TGTGCCAGCAGCTTAGAGGAGTGGGCGACCGGGGAGCTGTTTTTT	CASSLEEWATGELFF
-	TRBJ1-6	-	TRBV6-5	TGTGCCAGCAGTTGGGACCCCCATAATTCACCCCTCCACTTT	CASSWDPHNSPLHF
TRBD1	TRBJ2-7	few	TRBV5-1	TGCGCCAGCAGCTTCGACGGGACAGGCGAATACTACGAGCAGTACTTC	CASSFDGTGEYYEQYF
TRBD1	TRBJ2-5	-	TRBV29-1	TGCAGCGTCGGGACAGGGGCGGGAGAGACCCAGTACTTC	CSVGTGAGETQYF
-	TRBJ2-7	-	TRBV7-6	TGTGCCAGCAGCTTAGGGGAGGGGGGGCCCAAACTTTTATACGAGCAGTACTTC	CASSLGEGGPKLLYEQYF
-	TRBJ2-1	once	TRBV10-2	TGCGCCAGCAGAAGACAGGTAGTTGGCTACAATGAGCAGTTCTTC	CASRRQVVGYNEQFF
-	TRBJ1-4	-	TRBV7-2	TGTGCCAGCAGCTTAGGGGCCCGGGCGGAAAAACTGTTTTTT	CASSLGARAEKLFF
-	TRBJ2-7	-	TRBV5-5	TGTGCCAGCAGCTTTAGCAGAGGCCGGGGCGACGAGCAGTACTTC	CASSFSRGRGDEQYF
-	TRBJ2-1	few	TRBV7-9	TGTGCCAGCAGCCGGGACACCGGATACAATGAGCAGTTCTTC	CASSRDTGYNEQFF
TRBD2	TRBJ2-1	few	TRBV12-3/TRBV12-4	TGTGCCAGCAGTTTAGCTGCTAGCGGCAATGAGCAGTTCTTC	CASSLAASGNEQFF
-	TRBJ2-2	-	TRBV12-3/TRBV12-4	TGTGCCAGCAGTGCCGGGGCTAGCATTAGATCCACCGGGGAGCTGTTTTTT	CASSAGASIRSTGELFF
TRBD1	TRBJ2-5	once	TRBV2	TGTGCCAGCAATGAGGGGGACAGCCAAGAGACCCAGTACTTC	CASNEGDSQETQYF
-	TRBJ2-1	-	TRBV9	TGTGCCAGCAGCGTAGTTTTTCCCGGGGACAATGAGCAGTTCTTC	CASSVVFPGDNEQFF
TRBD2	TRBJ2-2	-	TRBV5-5	TGTGCCAGCAGCATAGGACTAGCGGGAGGCCCTAACACCGGGGAGCTGTTTTTT	CASSIGLAGGPNTGELFF
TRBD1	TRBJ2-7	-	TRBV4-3	TGCGCCAGCAGCTTGGGACAGGGGGACTCCTACGAGCAGTACTTC	CASSLGQGDSYEQYF
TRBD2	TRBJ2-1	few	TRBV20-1	TGCAGTGCTAGAGAGGCAGCGGGAGTGGCGCGAGTGCAGTTCTTC	CSAREAAGVARVQFF
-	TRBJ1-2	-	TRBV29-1	TGCAGCGCCCCCCACCCTGCTCAAGGCTACACCTTC	CSAPHPAQGYTF
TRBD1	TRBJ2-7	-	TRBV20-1	TGCAGTGCTCAAAGGACAGGGAGCTCCTACGAGCAGTACTTC	CSAQRTGSSYEQYF
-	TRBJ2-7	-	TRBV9	TGTGCCAGCAGCGCGACCAGGGCGTTCTACGAGCAGTACTTC	CASSATRAFYEQYF
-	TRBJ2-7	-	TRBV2	TGTGCCAGCAGTGAAGCAGCAGGAAGCTCCTACGAGCAGTACTTC	CASSEAAGSSYEQYF
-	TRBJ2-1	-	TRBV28	TGTGCCAGCAGTTTTTTCCGACGGGATGAGCAGTTCTTC	CASSFFRRDEQFF
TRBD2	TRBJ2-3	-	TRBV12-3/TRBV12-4	TGTGCCAGCAGTTTAGGGACTAGCGGGACCACAGATACGCAGTATTTT	CASSLGTSGTTDTQYF
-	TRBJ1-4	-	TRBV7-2	TGTGCCAGCAGCCCGACCCTTCCAAATGAAAAACTGTTTTTT	CASSPTLPNEKLFF
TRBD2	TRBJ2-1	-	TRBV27	TGTGCCAGCAGTTTAGGACTAGCGGGGGATGAGCAGTTCTTC	CASSLGLAGDEQFF
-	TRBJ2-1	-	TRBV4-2	TGTGCCAGCAGGATCAGACTTGCGGGCCCCGATGAGCAGTTCTTC	CASRIRLAGPDEQFF
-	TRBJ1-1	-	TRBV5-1	TGCGCCAGCAGCCCGCCCTCGGACAGAAAAGCTTTCTTT	CASSPPSDRKAFF
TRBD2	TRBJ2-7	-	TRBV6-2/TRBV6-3	TGTGCCAGCGGAGTGGGAGGACTAGCCTACGAGCAGTACTTC	CASGVGGLAYEQYF
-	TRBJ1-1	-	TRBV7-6	TGTGCCAGCAGCTTAGCCTCAACCAGATACACTGAAGCTTTCTTT	CASSLASTRYTEAFF
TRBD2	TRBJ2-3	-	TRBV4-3	TGCGCCAGCAGCCTGGGTCTGAGCGGGGAGGGTACGCAGTATTTT	CASSLGLSGEGTQYF
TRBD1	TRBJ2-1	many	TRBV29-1	TGCAGCGTTCGTCAGGGGGTCTTGGGCTACAATGAGCAGTTCTTC	CSVRQGVLGYNEQFF
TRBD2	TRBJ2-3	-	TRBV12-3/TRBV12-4	TGTGCCAGCAGTTCCCTCGGGACTAGCGTTGATACGCAGTATTTT	CASSSLGTSVDTQYF
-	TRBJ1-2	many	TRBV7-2	TGTGCCAGCAGCTTTTCCCAGGCCAATCGAATCCTTTACACCTTC	CASSFSQANRILYTF
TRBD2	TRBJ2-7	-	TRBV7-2	TGTGCCAGCAGCTCGTTTGCGGGAGGGTTCTCCGAGCAGTACTTC	CASSSFAGGFSEQYF
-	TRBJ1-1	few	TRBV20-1	TGCAGATCGGACCGCACAATCACTGAAGCTTTCTTT	CRSDRTITEAFF
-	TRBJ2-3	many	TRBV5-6	TGTGCCAGCAGCTTGGAACCCACAGATACGCAGTATTTT	CASSLEPTDTQYF